Each of the 7 T cell receptor beta chains below was sequenced from the same sample in a study of human T cells and chemical hapten exposure. Time point reported: patch test 1, 2 weeks after DPC sensitization. Treatment meaning: therapeutic diphenylcyclopropenone sensitization with weekly scalp DPC. TCRdb fed the RACE reads into MiXCR, producing one record per CDR3 protein. The table includes approximately 80,000 distinct CDR3 sequences, about 7.5% detected once. The sample here was whole blood, taken in connection with sensitization to the hapten diphenylcyclopropenone (DPC). The receptors come from a woman aged 25 to 39 with alopecia areata. Some clones in this sample may be carry-over from other donors' samples.

This clonotype has just a few counts. J is TRBJ2-2 and V is TRBV4-1; 9 bases are shared with TRBD2. The CDR3 is 17 residues long. Germline-derived CDR1 and CDR2 are MGHRA and YSYEKL. With 4 bases clipped from V and 8 bases from J, the junction kept 14 bases outside the gene matches. As DNA, the CDR3 is TGCGCCAGCAGCCCCCCCGGGATTCGCGGGGGGGTTGGGGAGCTGTTTTTT. Translated, it gives CASSPPGIRGGVGELFF.

This clonotype came up many times. The chain carries TRBV3-1 and TRBJ2-5, with 8 nucleotides matching TRBD2. J gave up 1 base and V 2 bases, and 3 bases lay outside the gene matches. Germline CDR1 is LGHDT and CDR2 is YNNKEL (reference sequence). The CDR3 is 15 amino acids. The chain's CDR3 is CASSQLLAVQETQYF. The CDR3 bases are TGTGCCAGCAGCCAACTACTAGCGGTCCAAGAGACCCAGTACTTC.

The rearrangement joins TRBV11-2 to TRBJ2-5; perhaps TRBD1 as D (5 bases). CDR1 and CDR2 (germline): SGHAT, FQNNGV. The CDR3 extends over 14 amino acids. The ends were cut back, 0 bases at V and 9 bases at J, with 14 bases in the middle. The CDR3 DNA follows: TGTGCCAGCAGCTTAGAGTCAGCCTCCAGGGCCCAGTACTTC. This sequence encodes CASSLESASRAQYF.

This clonotype appeared many times. The chain has TRBV12-3 or TRBV12-4 and TRBJ2-3; D may be TRBD2 (7 bases). The V end was cut by 3 bases, the J end by 3 bases, with 16 bases between. The CDR3 contains 16 residues. The CDR3 loop reads CASSFSFGGATDTQYF. The CDR3 bases are TGTGCCAGCAGTTTCTCTTTTGGGGGGGCGACAGATACGCAGTATTTT.

This clonotype has a handful of counts. The V call is TRBV19, the J call TRBJ1-2, with D hard to call. Germline values: CDR1 LNHDA, CDR2 SQIVND (reference sequence). Trimming left V 2 bases short and J 3 bases short, with 13 bases between. CDR3 length: 15 amino acids. Here the CDR3 reads CASSIRLAADYGYTF. The CDR3 DNA reads TGTGCCAGTAGTATAAGGCTGGCGGCTGACTATGGCTACACCTTC.

This clonotype was observed at least ten times. The V gene is TRBV11-2, the J gene TRBJ2-1; D is perhaps TRBD2 (5 bases). The CDR3 length is 12 residues. Germline V gives CDR1 SGHAT, CDR2 FQNNGV. Trimming took 6 bases from V and 7 from J, leaving 10 bases between them. CDR3 coding DNA: TGTGCCAGCAGACCCTCGGGGAATGAGCAGTTCTTC. Translation gives CASRPSGNEQFF. Variable domain in full (rest from reference TRBV11-2 and TRBJ2-1): EAGVAQSPRYKIIEKRQSVAFWCNPISGHATLYWYQQILGQGPKLLIQFQNNGVVDDSQLPKDRFSAERLKGVDSTLKIQPAKLEDSAVYLCASRPSGNEQFFGPGTRLTVL.

The rearrangement uses TRBV7-2 and TRBJ1-3; D remains ambiguous. The length of the CDR3 is 12 residues. CDR1 is SGHTA, CDR2 FQGNSA, per germline. V gave up 4 bases and J gave up 8 bases, with 9 bases separating them. The CDR3 DNA is TGTGCCAGCAGCTCCCCCCCGCACACCATATATTTT. It specifies CASSSPPHTIYF.